This TCR beta chain was sequenced during a study of technical replicates of blood from a few donors. This clone was detected only once. There are 12 residues in the CDR3. Trimming cost V 8 bases and J 3 bases, with 11 bases left between them. Per germline, CDR1 MNHNS and CDR2 SASEGT. Assay used: immunoSEQ multiplex PCR; TCRdb lists only in-frame clones, some missing. This sample has about 66,000 clones; roughly 90% occur once, and the top ten carry roughly 4.6%. Input material: PBMCs. The clonotype originates from a human donor in good health. Some clones in this sample may be carry-over from other donors' samples. The genes are TRBV6-1 and TRBJ2-7, with a tentative D call TRBD1 (5 bases). The CDR3 spells CASCQGNYEQYF. As DNA, the CDR3 is TGTGCCAGCTGTCAGGGTAACTACGAGCAGTACTTC.